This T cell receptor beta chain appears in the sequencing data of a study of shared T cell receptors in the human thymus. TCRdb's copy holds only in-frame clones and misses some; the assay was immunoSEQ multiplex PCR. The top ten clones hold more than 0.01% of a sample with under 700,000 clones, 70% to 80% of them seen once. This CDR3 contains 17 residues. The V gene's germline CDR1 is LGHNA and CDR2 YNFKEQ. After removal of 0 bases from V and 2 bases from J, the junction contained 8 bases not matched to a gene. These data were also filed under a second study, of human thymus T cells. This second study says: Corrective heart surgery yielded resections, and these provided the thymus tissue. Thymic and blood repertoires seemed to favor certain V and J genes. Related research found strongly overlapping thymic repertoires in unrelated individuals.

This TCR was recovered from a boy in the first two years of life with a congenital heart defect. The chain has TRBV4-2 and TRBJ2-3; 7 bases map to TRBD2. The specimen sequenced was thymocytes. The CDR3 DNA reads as TGTGCCAGCAGCCAAGATGGTACAGCGGGAAACACAGATACGCAGTATTTT. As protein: CASSQDGTAGNTDTQYF.